Presented here are 25 T cell receptor beta chains from one specimen sequenced in a study of metastatic and nonmetastatic thyroid tumors. All patients were untreated before thyroid surgery. TCRdb re-called clones via MiXCR from the PCR reads. The data hold about 20,000 clones, with 20% to 25% observed a single time. Specimen: tumor tissue. The receptors were gathered from a female donor with papillary thyroid cancer or a benign thyroid nodule (not recorded which). Some clones in this sample may be carry-over from other donors' samples.

This clone was seen many times. The rearrangement links TRBV14 to TRBJ2-7; 7 positions agree with TRBD1. V gave up 5 bases and J gave up 4 bases; unmatched junction bases: 5. The V gene's germline CDR1 is SGHDN and CDR2 FVKESK. This CDR3 region has 13 residues. The DNA for the CDR3 is TGTGCCAGCAGCTTAGACAGGGAGTACGAGCAGTACTTC. Protein: CASSLDREYEQYF. Combining the CDR3 with reference TRBV14 and TRBJ2-7 gives the whole variable domain EAGVTQFPSHSVIEKGQTVTLRCDPISGHDNLYWYRRVMGKEIKFLLHFVKESKQDESGMPNNRFLAERTGGTYSTLKVQPAELEDSGVYFCASSLDREYEQYFGPGTRLTVT.

Only a few counts were recorded for this clone. The sample carries other DNA sequences with the same CDR3. V gene TRBV20-1 combines with J gene TRBJ1-2, with TRBD1 matching 8 bases. V shed 1 base, J shed 4 bases, and the junction held 11 bases outside the gene matches. The CDR3 loop spans 16 amino acids. Germline values: CDR1 DFQATT, CDR2 SNEGSKA (reference sequence). The CDR3 DNA follows: TGCAGTGCTAGAGCAGCCCGGGACAGGAGCCTCTATGGCTACACCTTC. Its translation is CSARAARDRSLYGYTF.

A word on this clone: A clone one base away is much larger, so this may be a read error. The chain carries TRBV7-2 and TRBJ2-7; D is unresolved. The germline V gene encodes CDR1 SGHTA and CDR2 FQGNSA. CDR3 length: 12 amino acids. The CDR3 DNA follows: TGTGCTAGCAGCTTACCGTCCTACGAGCAGTACTTC. It specifies CASSLPSYEQYF.

In this sample, this clone turned up many times. Sequence at one end of the junction differs from germline and may be a read error. The chain has TRBV3-1 and TRBJ2-7; 12 positions match TRBD2. Germline CDR1 is LGHDT and CDR2 is YNNKEL (reference sequence). The CDR3 length is 14 residues. CDR3 region: CASSQGLAGDTRSF. In DNA form, the CDR3 reads TGTGCCAGCAGCCAAGGACTAGCGGGAGACACGCGATCTTTC.

This clone was found many times. The genes are TRBV28 and TRBJ2-5, with a weak D call TRBD2 (5 bases). Trimming left V 2 bases short and J 5 bases short, with 9 bases between. CDR3 length: 13 residues. Germline lookup yields CDR1 MDHEN and CDR2 SYDVKM. CDR3 sequence: CASSLTGWETQYF. Written as DNA, the CDR3 is TGTGCCAGCAGTTTAACGGGGTGGGAGACCCAGTACTTC.

This clone appeared many times. The J gene is TRBJ2-5, the V gene TRBV18, with D hard to call. The CDR3 is made up of 14 amino acids. Trimming left V 3 bases short and J 2 bases short, with 10 bases between. Per germline, CDR1 KGHSH and CDR2 LQKENI. The CDR3 DNA reads TGTGCCAGCTCACCCCGACACCGACAAGAGACCCAGTACTTC. Translating it yields CASSPRHRQETQYF.

Only a few counts were recorded for this clone. The chain employs TRBV6-4 and TRBJ2-5, with 9 positions matching TRBD1. The J segment lost 5 bases and the V segment lost 2 bases, leaving 9 bases of the junction unmatched. The CDR3 is 16 amino acids. The V gene's germline CDR1 is MRHNA and CDR2 SNTAGT. DNA for the CDR3: TGTGCCAGCAGTGACCCTTCCAGGGACAGGGTTGAGACCCAGTACTTC. As protein: CASSDPSRDRVETQYF.

In its sample, this clone ranks as medium-sized (0.01 to 0.1%). The chain links TRBV20-1 to TRBJ1-1, with TRBD1 matching 10 bases. Germline V CDR1 and CDR2: DFQATT, SNEGSKA (reference sequence). J gave up 3 bases and V 6 bases, and 10 bases lay outside the gene matches. CDR3 size: 15 residues. CDR3 sequence: CSAHDSGTGDTEAFF. The CDR3 region has the DNA TGCAGTGCACACGACTCCGGGACAGGGGACACTGAAGCTTTCTTT.

The rearrangement joins TRBV12-3 or TRBV12-4 to TRBJ2-2; 7 positions match TRBD1. Trimming took 4 bases from V and 4 from J; bases not matched to a gene: 9. The CDR3 has 16 residues. CDR3 nucleotides: TGTGCCAGCAGTTGTGGGTACAGGGGATGCACCGGGGAGCTGTTTTTT. Translating gives CASSCGYRGCTGELFF.

J is TRBJ2-3 and V is TRBV20-1; D unclear. The CDR3 runs to 11 residues. The V gene's germline CDR1 is DFQATT and CDR2 SNEGSKA (reference sequence). Trimming removed 6 bases at V and 6 bases at J, with 10 bases between. CDR3 region: CSAFTWDTQYF. The CDR3 nucleotides read TGCAGTGCCTTTACATGGGATACGCAGTATTTT.

The table lists this clone with a few counts. This chain joins TRBV28 and TRBJ2-7; 9 bases match TRBD2. The V segment lost 4 bases and the J segment 1 base; nucleotides outside the gene matches: 14. This CDR3 comprises 18 residues. Germline V gene data show CDR1 as MDHEN and CDR2 as SYDVKM. CDR3 DNA: TGTGCCAGCAGTTCCGGGCGTCTGGTGGGACTAGCTTCCTACGAGCAGTACTTC. Its translation: CASSSGRLVGLASYEQYF. Full variable domain (missing parts from reference TRBV28 and TRBJ2-7): DVKVTQSSRYLVKRTGEKVFLECVQDMDHENMFWYRQDPGLGLRLIYFSYDVKMKEKGDIPEGYSVSREKKERFSLILESASTNQTSMYLCASSSGRLVGLASYEQYFGPGTRLTVT.

This clone was counted at least ten times. The chain links TRBV10-3 to TRBJ2-5; D might be TRBD1 (5 bases). The CDR3 totals 12 residues. Germline CDR1 reads ENHRY; CDR2 reads SYGVKD. Trimming removed 3 bases from V and 7 bases from J, with 9 bases in between. CDR3 nucleotide sequence: TGTGCCATCAGTGATAGCCAGGGGACCCAGTACTTC. This codes for CAISDSQGTQYF.

This clone was observed a handful of times. The chain couples TRBV20-1 to TRBJ2-7, with 7 bases matching TRBD2. The V gene's germline CDR1 is DFQATT and CDR2 SNEGSKA (reference sequence). The junction had 4 bases not matched to a gene; V was cut back by 5 bases and J by 9 bases. CDR3 length: 10 amino acids. The CDR3 here is CSASGGGQYF. In nucleotides, the CDR3 is TGCAGTGCTTCGGGAGGAGGGCAGTACTTC.

This clone is termed medium-sized. This chain joins TRBV6-1 and TRBJ2-7, with 9 bases fitting TRBD1. Germline assignment: CDR1 MNHNS and CDR2 SASEGT. The CDR3 sequence is 14 residues long. The ends lost 5 bases at V and 1 base at J; junction bases unmatched: 3. CDR3 in amino acids: CASSRTGESYEQYF. The CDR3, as DNA: TGTGCCAGCAGTCGGACAGGGGAATCCTACGAGCAGTACTTC.

The chain employs TRBV7-3 and TRBJ2-1; the match to TRBD2 covers 9 bases. The CDR3 has 15 residues. V shed 3 bases and J 8 bases; nucleotides not matched to a gene: 8. From germline, CDR1 is SGHTA and CDR2 FQGTGA. The DNA for the CDR3 is TGTGCCAGCAGCTTGAGCGGGAGGTTCTTGGATGAGCAGTTCTTC. Translated, it gives CASSLSGRFLDEQFF.

V is TRBV14 and J is TRBJ1-1; 7 bases are a match to TRBD1. Germline CDR1 SGHDN, CDR2 FVKESK. This CDR3 has 16 residues. V dropped 3 bases and J dropped 1; count of bases not matched to a gene: 8. The CDR3 nucleotides are TGTGCCAGCAGCCATAGACAGGGAAGCGGGAACACTGAAGCTTTCTTT. Translation gives CASSHRQGSGNTEAFF. Complete variable domain (other parts from reference TRBV14 and TRBJ1-1): EAGVTQFPSHSVIEKGQTVTLRCDPISGHDNLYWYRRVMGKEIKFLLHFVKESKQDESGMPNNRFLAERTGGTYSTLKVQPAELEDSGVYFCASSHRQGSGNTEAFFGQGTRLTVV.

V is TRBV18 and J is TRBJ1-5; D remains ambiguous. V lost 2 bases and J lost 0, with 11 bases in between. Germline V gene sequence: CDR1 KGHSH, CDR2 LQKENI. The CDR3 has 16 amino acids. CDR3 nucleotide sequence: TGTGCCAGCTCACCAGGGCAGGAGTATAGCAATCAGCCCCAGCATTTT. Translating it yields CASSPGQEYSNQPQHF. The variable domain in full, completed from reference TRBV18 and TRBJ1-5, reads NAGVMQNPRHLVRRRGQEARLRCSPMKGHSHVYWYRQLPEEGLKFMVYLQKENIIDESGMPKERFSAEFPKEGPSILRIQQVVRGDSAAYFCASSPGQEYSNQPQHFGDGTRLSIL.

This clone showed up many times. The CDR3 DNA reads as TGCGCCACCCAATCTCCGGGACTAGCCGATAAGAGCAATCAGCCCCAGCATTTT. It specifies CATQSPGLADKSNQPQHF. J is TRBJ1-5 and V is TRBV10-2, with a weak D call TRBD1 (5 bases). Trimming took off 10 bases at V and 1 base at J, with 26 bases between the two ends. The CDR3 has 18 residues. Germline loops: CDR1 WSHSY, CDR2 SAAADI.

In its sample, this clone was seen many times. The chain carries TRBV29-1 and TRBJ2-1; 7 positions agree with TRBD1. The CDR3 has 14 residues. CDR1 and CDR2 from the germline V gene are SQVTM and ANQGSEA. With V trimmed by 4 bases and J by 0 bases, 3 bases remained unmatched. DNA of the CDR3: TGCAGCGTTGCCGGGGACAGCTCCTACAATGAGCAGTTCTTC. Protein product: CSVAGDSSYNEQFF.

V and J are TRBV2 and TRBJ2-3, with unresolved D. Per the germline V gene, CDR1 is SNHLY and CDR2 is FYNNEI. The CDR3 consists of 13 residues. V gave up 7 bases and J gave up 1 base, with 9 bases separating them. The CDR3 nucleotides are TGTGCCAGCATACCAGTGGGCACAGATACGCAGTATTTT. Protein: CASIPVGTDTQYF.

In DNA, the CDR3 is TGTGCCACCCAGTTTTCCGGGGCTCCGGGCTACACCTTC. This codes for CATQFSGAPGYTF. The V call is TRBV7-2, the J call TRBJ1-2; maybe TRBD1 (5 bases). CDR1 and CDR2 from the germline V gene are SGHTA and FQGNSA. The ends were cut back, 10 bases at V and 8 bases at J, with 20 bases in the middle. The CDR3 is made up of 13 amino acids.

This clone was counted at least ten times. A clone one base away is much larger, so this may be a read error. Additional DNA sequences in this sample encode the identical CDR3. The chain links TRBV11-2 to TRBJ2-1; 8 bases are shared with TRBD2. The CDR3 is 15 residues long. The V segment lost 1 base and the J segment 6 bases; nucleotides outside the gene matches: 5. Germline V CDR1 and CDR2: SGHAT, FQNNGV. The CDR3 DNA sequence: TGTGCCAGCAGCTTAGGGACTAGCAGGAGCAATGAGCAGTTCTTC. This sequence encodes CASSLGTSRSNEQFF.

This clone qualifies as medium-sized (0.01 to 0.1%). The chain uses TRBV4-3 and TRBJ2-7, with D maybe TRBD2 (6 bases). The CDR3 is 14 amino acids. V lost 1 base and J 6 bases, leaving 13 bases between the germline ends. The V gene's germline CDR1 is LGHNA and CDR2 YSLEER. CDR3 DNA: TGCGCCAGCAGCCAAGGACTAGATCGCGGCGAGCAGTACTTC. It translates to CASSQGLDRGEQYF.

This clone was observed many times. The chain joins TRBV2 to TRBJ2-4; 8 bases fit TRBD1. This CDR3 spans 16 amino acids. Germline V CDR1 and CDR2: SNHLY, FYNNEI. V lost 5 bases to trimming and J lost 7 bases; unmatched junction nucleotides: 13. CDR3 region: CASSSDRGGFRNIQYF. The CDR3 nucleotides are TGTGCCAGCAGTTCAGACAGGGGAGGATTTCGGAACATTCAGTACTTC.

The chain uses TRBV12-3 or TRBV12-4 and TRBJ2-7; maybe TRBD2 (10 bases). The CDR3 totals 20 residues. Trimming shortened V by 3 bases and J by 0 bases, and 27 bases separated the two germline ends. Here the CDR3 reads CASSFSGTGKLAGFSYEQYF. CDR3 nucleotide sequence: TGTGCCAGCAGTTTCAGCGGGACAGGGAAACTAGCGGGATTCTCCTACGAGCAGTACTTC.